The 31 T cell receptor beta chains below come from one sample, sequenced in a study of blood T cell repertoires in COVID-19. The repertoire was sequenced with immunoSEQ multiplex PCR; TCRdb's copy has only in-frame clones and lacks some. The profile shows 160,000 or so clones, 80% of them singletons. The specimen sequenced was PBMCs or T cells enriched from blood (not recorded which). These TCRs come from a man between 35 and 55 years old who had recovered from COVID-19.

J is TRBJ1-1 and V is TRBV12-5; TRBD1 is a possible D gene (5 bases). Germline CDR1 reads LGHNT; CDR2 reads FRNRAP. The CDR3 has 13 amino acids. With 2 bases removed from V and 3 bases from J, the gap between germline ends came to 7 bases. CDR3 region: CASGLSGYTEAFF. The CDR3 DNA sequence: TGTGCTAGTGGTTTGTCAGGGTACACTGAAGCTTTCTTT.

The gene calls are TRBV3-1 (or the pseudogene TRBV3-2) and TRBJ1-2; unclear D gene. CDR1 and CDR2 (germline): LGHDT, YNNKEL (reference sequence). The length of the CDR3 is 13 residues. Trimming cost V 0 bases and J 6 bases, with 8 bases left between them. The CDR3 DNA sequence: TGTGCCAGCAGCCAAGATATCGGGAATGGCTACACCTTC. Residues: CASSQDIGNGYTF.

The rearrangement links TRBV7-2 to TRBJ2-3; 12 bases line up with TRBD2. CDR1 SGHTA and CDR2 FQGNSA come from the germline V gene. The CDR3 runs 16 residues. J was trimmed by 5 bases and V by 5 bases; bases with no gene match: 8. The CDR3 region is CASSPSSGGAVDTQYF. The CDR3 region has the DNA TGTGCCAGCAGCCCCTCTAGCGGGGGGGCTGTAGATACGCAGTATTTT. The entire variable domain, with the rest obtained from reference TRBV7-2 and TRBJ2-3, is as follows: GAGVSQSPSNKVTEKGKDVELRCDPISGHTALYWYRQSLGQGLEFLIYFQGNSAPDKSGLPSDRFSAERTGGSVSTLTIQRTQQEDSAVYLCASSPSSGGAVDTQYFGPGTRLTVL.

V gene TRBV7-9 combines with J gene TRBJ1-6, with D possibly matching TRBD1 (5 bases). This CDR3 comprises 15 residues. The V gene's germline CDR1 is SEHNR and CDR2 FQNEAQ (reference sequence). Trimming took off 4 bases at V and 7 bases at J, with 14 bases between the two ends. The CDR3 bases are TGTGCCAGCAGCTCCGGGGGAGCTGGGAATTCACCCCTCCACTTT. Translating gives CASSSGGAGNSPLHF.

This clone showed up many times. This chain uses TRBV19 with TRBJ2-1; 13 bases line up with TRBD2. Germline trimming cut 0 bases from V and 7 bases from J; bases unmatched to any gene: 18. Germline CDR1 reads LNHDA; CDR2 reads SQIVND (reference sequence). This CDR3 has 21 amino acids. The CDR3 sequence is CASSIDRRTSGGQRRRNEQFF. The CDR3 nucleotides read TGTGCCAGTAGTATAGACCGCCGGACTAGCGGGGGTCAAAGGAGGAGGAATGAGCAGTTCTTC.

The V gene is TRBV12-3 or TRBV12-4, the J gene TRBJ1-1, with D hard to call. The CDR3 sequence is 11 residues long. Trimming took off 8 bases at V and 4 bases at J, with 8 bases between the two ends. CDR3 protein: CASHSTTEAFF. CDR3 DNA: TGTGCCAGCCACTCTACCACTGAAGCTTTCTTT.

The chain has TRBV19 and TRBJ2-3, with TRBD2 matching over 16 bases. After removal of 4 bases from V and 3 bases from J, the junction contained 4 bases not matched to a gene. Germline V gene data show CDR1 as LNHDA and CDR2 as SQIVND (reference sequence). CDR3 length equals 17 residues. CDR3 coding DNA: TGTGCCAGTAGTACAGGGACTAGCGGGGGGGCTACAGATACGCAGTATTTT. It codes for CASSTGTSGGATDTQYF.

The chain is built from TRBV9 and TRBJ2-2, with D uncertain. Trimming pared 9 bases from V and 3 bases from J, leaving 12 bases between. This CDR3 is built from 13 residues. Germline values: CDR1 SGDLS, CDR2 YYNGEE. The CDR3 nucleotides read TGTGCCACCTCCCCTCAGGACACCGGGGAGCTGTTTTTT. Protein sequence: CATSPQDTGELFF.

In DNA form, the CDR3 reads TGTGCCAGCTCACCACCGTCAGGGGGTAGTGGGGCCAACGTCCTGACTTTC. It codes for CASSPPSGGSGANVLTF. V is TRBV18 and J is TRBJ2-6; TRBD1 matches at 7 bases. V lost 0 bases to trimming and J lost 3 bases; unmatched junction nucleotides: 5. This CDR3 spans 17 amino acids. Germline V CDR1 and CDR2: KGHSH, LQKENI.

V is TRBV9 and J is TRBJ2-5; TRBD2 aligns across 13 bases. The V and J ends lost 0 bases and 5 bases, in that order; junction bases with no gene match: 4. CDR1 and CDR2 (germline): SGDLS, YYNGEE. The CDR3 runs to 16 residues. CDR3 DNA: TGTGCCAGCAGCGTAGGCGGGGGACTAGCGGGGGAGACCCAGTACTTC. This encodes CASSVGGGLAGETQYF.

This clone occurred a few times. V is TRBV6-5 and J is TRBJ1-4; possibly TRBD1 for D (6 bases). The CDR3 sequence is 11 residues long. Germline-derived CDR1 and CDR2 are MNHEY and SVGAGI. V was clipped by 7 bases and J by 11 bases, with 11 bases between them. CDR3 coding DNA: TGTGCCAGCACCGAGGGGGAGAAACTGTTTTTT. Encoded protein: CASTEGEKLFF.

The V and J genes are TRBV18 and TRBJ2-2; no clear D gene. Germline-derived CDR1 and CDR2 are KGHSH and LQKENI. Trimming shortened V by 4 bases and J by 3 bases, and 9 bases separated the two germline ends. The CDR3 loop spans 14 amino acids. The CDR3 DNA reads TGTGCCAGCTCACTAAACCGGGACACCGGGGAGCTGTTTTTT. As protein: CASSLNRDTGELFF.

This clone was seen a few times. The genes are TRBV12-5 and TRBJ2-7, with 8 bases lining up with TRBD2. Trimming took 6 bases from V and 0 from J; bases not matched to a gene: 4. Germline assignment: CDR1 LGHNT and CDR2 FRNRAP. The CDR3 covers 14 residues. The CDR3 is CASGLGLGSYEQYF. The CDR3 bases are TGTGCTAGTGGCCTGGGACTAGGCTCCTACGAGCAGTACTTC.

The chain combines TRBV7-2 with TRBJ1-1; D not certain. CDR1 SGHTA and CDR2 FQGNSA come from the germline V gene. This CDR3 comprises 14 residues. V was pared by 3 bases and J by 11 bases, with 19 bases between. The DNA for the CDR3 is TGTGCCAGCAGCTTTTCTCCTGGAGTCATGCGGGCTTTCTTT. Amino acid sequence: CASSFSPGVMRAFF.

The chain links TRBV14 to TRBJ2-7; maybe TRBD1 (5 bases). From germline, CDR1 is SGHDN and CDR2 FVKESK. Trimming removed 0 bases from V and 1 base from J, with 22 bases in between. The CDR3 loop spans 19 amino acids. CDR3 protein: CASSQEDTPESGPSYEQYV. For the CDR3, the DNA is TGTGCCAGCAGCCAAGAGGACACCCCGGAGTCGGGTCCTTCCTACGAGCAGTACGTC.

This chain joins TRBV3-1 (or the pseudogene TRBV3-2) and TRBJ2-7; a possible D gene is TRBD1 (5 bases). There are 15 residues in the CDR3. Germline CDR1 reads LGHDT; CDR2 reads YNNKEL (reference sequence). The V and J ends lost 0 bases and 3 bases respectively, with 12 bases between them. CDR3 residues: CASSQDLSGNYEQYV. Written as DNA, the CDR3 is TGTGCCAGCAGCCAAGATCTCTCAGGGAACTACGAGCAGTACGTC.

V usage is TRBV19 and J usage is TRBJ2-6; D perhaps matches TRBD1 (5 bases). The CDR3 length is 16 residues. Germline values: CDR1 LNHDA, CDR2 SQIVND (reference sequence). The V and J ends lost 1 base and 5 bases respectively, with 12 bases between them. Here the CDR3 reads CASSIGGFLRANVLTF. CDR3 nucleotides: TGTGCCAGTAGTATAGGGGGCTTTCTACGGGCCAACGTCCTGACTTTC.

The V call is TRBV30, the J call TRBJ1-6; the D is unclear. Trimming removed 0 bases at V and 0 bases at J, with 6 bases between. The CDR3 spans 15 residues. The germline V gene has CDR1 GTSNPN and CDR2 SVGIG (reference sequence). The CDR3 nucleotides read TGTGCCTGGAGTGTCGGTAGCTCCTATAATTCACCCCTCCACTTT. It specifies CAWSVGSSYNSPLHF.

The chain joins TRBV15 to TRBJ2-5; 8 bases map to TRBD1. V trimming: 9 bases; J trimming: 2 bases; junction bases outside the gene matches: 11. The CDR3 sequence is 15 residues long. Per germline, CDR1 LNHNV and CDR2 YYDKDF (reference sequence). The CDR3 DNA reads TGTGCCACGGGCACGGGCACAGGGGGGCAAGAGACCCAGTACTTC. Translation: CATGTGTGGQETQYF.

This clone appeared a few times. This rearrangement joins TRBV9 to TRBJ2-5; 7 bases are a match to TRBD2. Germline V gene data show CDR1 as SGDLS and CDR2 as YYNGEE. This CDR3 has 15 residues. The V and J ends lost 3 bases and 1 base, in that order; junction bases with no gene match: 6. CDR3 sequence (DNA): TGTGCCAGCAGCGGGGGGGGGTCCCGCCAAGAGACCCAGTACTTC. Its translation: CASSGGGSRQETQYF. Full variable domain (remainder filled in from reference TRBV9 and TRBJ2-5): DSGVTQTPKHLITATGQRVTLRCSPRSGDLSVYWYQQSLDQGLQFLIQYYNGEERAKGNILERFSAQQFPDLHSELNLSSLELGDSALYFCASSGGGSRQETQYFGPGTRLLVL.

The CDR3, as DNA: TGTGCCAGCAGCGTAGCGGGGAGTCAGCCCCAGCATTTT. It is translated as CASSVAGSQPQHF. The chain has TRBV9 and TRBJ1-5; D not resolved. Trimming removed 0 bases from V and 6 bases from J, with 7 bases in between. Germline V gene data show CDR1 as SGDLS and CDR2 as YYNGEE. This CDR3 has 13 residues.

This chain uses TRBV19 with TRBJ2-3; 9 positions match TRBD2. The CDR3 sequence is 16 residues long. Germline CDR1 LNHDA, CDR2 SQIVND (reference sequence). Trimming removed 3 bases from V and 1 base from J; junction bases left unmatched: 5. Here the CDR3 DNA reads TGTGCCAGTAGTATTGATAGCGGGGGACGCACAGATACGCAGTATTTT. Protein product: CASSIDSGGRTDTQYF. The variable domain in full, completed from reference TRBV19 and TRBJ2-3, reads DGGITQSPKYLFRKEGQNVTLSCEQNLNHDAMYWYRQDPGQGLRLIYYSQIVNDFQKGDIAEGYSVSREKKESFPLTVTSAQKNPTAFYLCASSIDSGGRTDTQYFGPGTRLTVL.

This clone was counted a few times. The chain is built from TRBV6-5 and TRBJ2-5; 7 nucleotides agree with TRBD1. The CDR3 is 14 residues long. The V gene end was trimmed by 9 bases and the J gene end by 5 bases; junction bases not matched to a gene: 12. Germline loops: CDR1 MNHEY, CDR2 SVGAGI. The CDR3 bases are TGTGCCAGTCAAATGACAGGGACGAGTGAGACCCAGTACTTC. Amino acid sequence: CASQMTGTSETQYF.

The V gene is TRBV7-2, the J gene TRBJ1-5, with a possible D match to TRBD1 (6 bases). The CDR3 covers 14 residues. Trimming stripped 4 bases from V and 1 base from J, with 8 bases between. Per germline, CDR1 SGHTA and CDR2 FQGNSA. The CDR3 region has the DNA TGTGCCAGCAGCTCCGGACAGAGCAATCAGCCCCAGCATTTT. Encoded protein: CASSSGQSNQPQHF.

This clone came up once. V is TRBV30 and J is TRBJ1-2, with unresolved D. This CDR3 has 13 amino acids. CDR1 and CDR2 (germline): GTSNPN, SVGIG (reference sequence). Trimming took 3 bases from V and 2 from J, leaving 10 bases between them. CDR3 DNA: TGTGCCTGGAGCGGGGTCTCAAACTATGGCTACACCTTC. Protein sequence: CAWSGVSNYGYTF.

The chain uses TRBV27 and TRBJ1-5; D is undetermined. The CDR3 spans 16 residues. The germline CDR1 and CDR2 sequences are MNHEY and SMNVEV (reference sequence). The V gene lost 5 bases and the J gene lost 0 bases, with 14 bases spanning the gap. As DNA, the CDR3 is TGTGCCAGCAGTCCCGAGTTGAGATCTAGCAATCAGCCCCAGCATTTT. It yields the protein CASSPELRSSNQPQHF.

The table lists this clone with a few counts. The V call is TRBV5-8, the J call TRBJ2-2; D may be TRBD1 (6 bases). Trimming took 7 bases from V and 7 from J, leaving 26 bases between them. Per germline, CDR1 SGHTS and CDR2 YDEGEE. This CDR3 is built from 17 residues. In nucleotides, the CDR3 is TGTGCCAGCGGCGCCTTTTTACAACAGGGTTTGGACGGGGAGCTGTTTTTT. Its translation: CASGAFLQQGLDGELFF.

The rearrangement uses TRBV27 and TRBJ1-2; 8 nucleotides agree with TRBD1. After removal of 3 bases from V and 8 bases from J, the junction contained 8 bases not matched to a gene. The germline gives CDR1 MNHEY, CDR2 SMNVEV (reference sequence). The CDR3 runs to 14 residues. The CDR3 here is CASSFQGQGWGYTF. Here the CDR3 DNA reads TGTGCCAGCAGTTTTCAAGGACAGGGTTGGGGCTACACCTTC.

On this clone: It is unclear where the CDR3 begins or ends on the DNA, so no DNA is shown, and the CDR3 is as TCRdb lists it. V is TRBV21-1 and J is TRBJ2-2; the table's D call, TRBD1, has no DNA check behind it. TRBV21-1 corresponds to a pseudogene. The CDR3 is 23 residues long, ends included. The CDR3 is CASSNRDRGGLWALGANTGELFF.

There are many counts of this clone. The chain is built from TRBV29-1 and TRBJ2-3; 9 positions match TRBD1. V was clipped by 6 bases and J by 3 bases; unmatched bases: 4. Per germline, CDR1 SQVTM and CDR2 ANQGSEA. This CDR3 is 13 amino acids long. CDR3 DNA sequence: TGCAGCGTGTCGGGACAGGGAACAGATACGCAGTATTTT. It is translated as CSVSGQGTDTQYF.

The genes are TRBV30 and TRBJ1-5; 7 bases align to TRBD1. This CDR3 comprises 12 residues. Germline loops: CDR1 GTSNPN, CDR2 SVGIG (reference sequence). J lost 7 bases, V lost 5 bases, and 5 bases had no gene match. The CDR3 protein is CAWERQGQPQHF. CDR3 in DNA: TGTGCCTGGGAACGACAGGGACAGCCCCAGCATTTT.